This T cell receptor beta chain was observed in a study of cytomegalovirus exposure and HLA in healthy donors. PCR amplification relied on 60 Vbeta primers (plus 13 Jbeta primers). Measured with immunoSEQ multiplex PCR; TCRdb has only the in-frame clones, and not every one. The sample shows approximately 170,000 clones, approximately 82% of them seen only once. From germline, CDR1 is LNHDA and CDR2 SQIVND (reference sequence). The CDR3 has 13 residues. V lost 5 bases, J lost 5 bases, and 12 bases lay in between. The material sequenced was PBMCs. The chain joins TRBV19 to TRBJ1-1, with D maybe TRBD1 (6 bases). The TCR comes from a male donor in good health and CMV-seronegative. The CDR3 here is CASSYQGRTEAFF. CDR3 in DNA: TGTGCCAGTAGTTACCAGGGGCGAACTGAAGCTTTCTTT. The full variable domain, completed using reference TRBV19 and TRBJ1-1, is DGGITQSPKYLFRKEGQNVTLSCEQNLNHDAMYWYRQDPGQGLRLIYYSQIVNDFQKGDIAEGYSVSREKKESFPLTVTSAQKNPTAFYLCASSYQGRTEAFFGQGTRLTVV.